This is a list of T cell receptor beta chains from one sample in a study of identifying expanded T cells in peripheral blood. TCRdb's copy holds only in-frame clones and misses some; the assay was immunoSEQ multiplex PCR. The table includes about 78,000 clones, approximately 84% detected once. What was sequenced was blood. The source of these receptors is a person between 18 and 70 years old in good health. Both conserved end residues are trimmed from each CDR3. Fields, in order: clone size, J gene, V gene, CDR3 length, CDR3 protein. Not every row has a clone size; where given, it reads once, few, many or a size class.

>-|TRBJ2-5|TRBV6-6|13
ASSYLGQGVQTQY
>-|TRBJ2-7|TRBV29-1|9
SVGGGHEQY
>-|TRBJ2-7|TRBV6-5|10
ASSSTYYEQY
>-|TRBJ2-1|TRBV5-1|15
ASSLVGGPSSYNEQF
>-|TRBJ1-3|TRBV5-8|14
ASSLYPAGSGNTIY
>-|TRBJ1-1|TRBV19|13
ASNPTGGLNTEAF
>-|TRBJ2-2|TRBV11-2|13
ASSPRTGGTGELF
>few|TRBJ2-1|TRBV7-9|10
ASSLEATSGF
>-|TRBJ2-2|TRBV27|13
ASSLTNPATGELF
>few|TRBJ2-7|TRBV29-1|13
SVELPGQEHYEQY
>-|TRBJ2-1|TRBV9|13
ASSARTSGNNEQF
>-|TRBJ2-3|TRBV6-6|9
ASSLRDTQY
>-|TRBJ2-7|TRBV7-2|13
ASSRPGQVTYEQY
>-|TRBJ1-1|TRBV6-5|12
ASSYENMNTEAF
>-|TRBJ2-3|TRBV7-3|12
ASSVGLSTDTQY
>-|TRBJ2-7|TRBV13|11
ASSRNRGYEQY
>-|TRBJ2-3|TRBV29-1|11
SVGMGGTDTQY
>-|TRBJ2-3|TRBV5-6|13
ASSQDRSYIDTQY
>few|TRBJ2-5|TRBV4-1|13
ASSQAELGQETQY
>-|TRBJ2-3|TRBV21-1|9
ASNVLYTQY
>-|TRBJ2-3|TRBV11-1|14
ASSLRTSGRTDTQY
>-|TRBJ2-3|TRBV6-5|14
ASSYSTPGSTDTQY
>few|TRBJ2-6|TRBV29-1|13
SVVDLGSGANVLT
>-|TRBJ1-2|TRBV6-6|11
ASSYSSLYGYT
>few|TRBJ2-1|TRBV5-6|15
ASSFPQGLAGNNEQF
>-|TRBJ2-3|TRBV7-6|18
ASSPRPSGSSLLSTDTQY
>-|TRBJ2-7|TRBV11-2|12
ASSLQQGVAEQY
>-|TRBJ2-7|TRBV21-1|13
ASSKKRDRVYEQY
>-|TRBJ2-1|TRBV4-3|14
ASSQDGGGGGDEQF
>few|TRBJ1-4|TRBV5-1|12
ASSIQGASEKLF
>-|TRBJ2-3|TRBV28|12
ASTKRESSDTQY
>few|TRBJ2-1|TRBV28|13
ASSLQPQGSTEQF
>-|TRBJ1-3|TRBV10-3|13
AISADIASGNTIY
>-|TRBJ2-1|TRBV18|14
ASSPSGTRVYNEQF
>-|TRBJ2-1|TRBV12-5|12
ASGLADGRGEQF
>-|TRBJ2-7|TRBV19|13
ASTSRGPQGNEQY
>-|TRBJ2-7|TRBV7-6|11
ASSLTGGYEQY
>-|TRBJ2-7|TRBV2|13
ASRPSGQGKYEQY
>-|TRBJ2-7|TRBV28|9
ASGDSNEQY
>-|TRBJ1-2|TRBV28|12
ASSLGTGERGYT
>-|TRBJ2-2|TRBV2|13
ASVGVGQGSGELF
>-|TRBJ2-7|TRBV19|14
ASSIPGQGAGYEQY
>-|TRBJ2-1|TRBV7-3|11
ASSFGVGNEQF
>-|TRBJ1-4|TRBV7-6|13
ASSLGVGPNEKLF
>-|TRBJ2-7|TRBV5-1|13
ASSLRLAGGYEQY
>few|TRBJ1-1|TRBV10-3|9
AIRVNTEAF
>-|TRBJ2-3|TRBV28|15
ASIESGEIVSTDTQY
>-|TRBJ2-3|TRBV7-2|13
ASSPGDWAFDTQY